Listed below are T cell receptor beta chains from one sample, sequenced in a study of technical replicates of blood from a few donors. Using immunoSEQ multiplex PCR, the repertoire was profiled, and TCRdb retains in-frame clones only, with some absent. The profile shows approximately 13,000 clones, 70% to 80% of them singletons. Sequenced material: PBMCs. All receptors come from a human donor in good health. Each CDR3 is given with its conserved first and last residue. The order of the fields is D gene, J gene, V gene, clone size, CDR3 DNA, CDR3 protein. D genes are given only for firm matches. Size is omitted from some rows. Given values are once, few, many or a class for expanded clones.

>TRBD1|TRBJ1-2|TRBV5-1|NA
TGCGCCAGCAGCTTGCAGGGGGACAACTATAACTATGGCTACACCTTC
CASSLQGDNYNYGYTF
>TRBD1|TRBJ1-1|TRBV11-2|NA
TGTGCCAGCAGAAACAGGGGGCGCGGAGCTTTCTTT
CASRNRGRGAFF
>TRBD1|TRBJ1-1|TRBV5-1|NA
TGCGCCAGCAGCTTGGATTACTCCGGGACAGAGAACACTGAAGCTTTCTTT
CASSLDYSGTENTEAFF
>NA|TRBJ2-3|TRBV6-4|NA
TGTGCCAGCAGTGCTAGCGACCCTTCAGATACGCAGTATTTT
CASSASDPSDTQYF
>TRBD2|TRBJ2-1|TRBV18|few
TGTGCCAGCTCACCACCGGCACTAGCGGACACCACCAACAATGAGCAGTTCTTC
CASSPPALADTTNNEQFF
>TRBD1|TRBJ1-2|TRBV10-3|NA
TGTGCCATCAGGCGACAGGGGGACGGCTACACCTTC
CAIRRQGDGYTF
>TRBD1|TRBJ2-7|TRBV6-5|NA
TGTGCCAGCAGTAGGGGACAGAGCGAGCAGTACTTC
CASSRGQSEQYF
>NA|TRBJ2-2|TRBV19|NA
TGTGCCAGTAGCCTAGTAGAGCCGAGGGAGCTGTTTTTT
CASSLVEPRELFF
>NA|TRBJ2-1|TRBV7-2|once
TGTGCCAGCAGTACCCAGGGGGGCCCCTACAATGAGCAGTTCTTC
CASSTQGGPYNEQFF
>TRBD1|TRBJ1-5|TRBV2|once
TGTGCCACCAAGACAGGGGTTGATAGCAATCAGCCCCAGCATTTT
CATKTGVDSNQPQHF
>NA|TRBJ1-5|TRBV19|few
TGTGCCAGTAGTATAGGGCAGGCGTATAGCAATCAGCCCCAGCATTTT
CASSIGQAYSNQPQHF
>NA|TRBJ2-3|TRBV6-6|NA
TGTGCCAGCAGTTACTCGATCCCCGCGGACAGCTTGTGGTATTTT
CASSYSIPADSLWYF
>NA|TRBJ1-2|TRBV6-5|NA
TGTGCCAGCAGTTACAACACTGACAGGACCTATGGCTACACCTTC
CASSYNTDRTYGYTF
>NA|TRBJ1-1|TRBV11-1|NA
TGTGCCAGCAGCTTAGGGCAGGGCTTCAACACTGAAGCTTTCTTT
CASSLGQGFNTEAFF
>TRBD1|TRBJ2-5|TRBV27|once
TGTGCCAGCAGCAGCCGACAGGGGAAAGAGACCCAGTACTTC
CASSSRQGKETQYF
>TRBD2|TRBJ2-1|TRBV19|once
TGTGCCAGTAGTATCTTCGTGGCGGGAGGGACTTACAATGAGCAGTTCTTC
CASSIFVAGGTYNEQFF
>TRBD1|TRBJ2-7|TRBV2|NA
TGTGCCAGCAGACCGGGACAGGGCCTCCTCGAGCAGTACTTC
CASRPGQGLLEQYF
>TRBD2|TRBJ2-1|TRBV18|NA
TGTGCCAGTCAGGTGGGACTAGGACAATACAATGAGCAGTTCTTC
CASQVGLGQYNEQFF
>NA|TRBJ2-5|TRBV6-5|NA
TGTGCCAGCAGACCACAGGGCACGGAGACCCAGTACTTC
CASRPQGTETQYF
>NA|TRBJ1-3|TRBV6-1|once
TGTGCCAGCATGCCGGGGGACGCTGGAAACACCATATATTTT
CASMPGDAGNTIYF
>TRBD2|TRBJ2-1|TRBV10-2|NA
TGCGCCAGCAGTGGGGGACGGACTAGCGAGTACAATGAGCAGTTCTTC
CASSGGRTSEYNEQFF
>NA|TRBJ2-3|TRBV19|few
TGTGCCAGTAGTTGGAGGGATAAGGATACGCAGTATTTT
CASSWRDKDTQYF
>TRBD2|TRBJ2-3|TRBV30|once
TGTGCCTGGAGCCCGGGACTAGCGGGCTCGGATACGCAGTATTTT
CAWSPGLAGSDTQYF
>TRBD1|TRBJ1-5|TRBV14|NA
TGTGCCAGCAGCCAACGCGGGGCAGGGGGGTATAGCAATCAGCCCCAGCATTTT
CASSQRGAGGYSNQPQHF
>NA|TRBJ1-5|TRBV10-2|NA
TGCGCCAGCAGTGACCACAGGGATCAGCCCCAGCATTTT
CASSDHRDQPQHF
>TRBD1|TRBJ1-1|TRBV18|NA
TGTGCCAGCTCTCAGGGACAGAATGAAGCTTTCTTT
CASSQGQNEAFF
>TRBD1|TRBJ1-1|TRBV18|NA
TGTGCCAGCTCGCCACCGGACAGGGAAGAGAACACTGAAGCTTTCTTT
CASSPPDREENTEAFF
>NA|TRBJ1-4|TRBV7-9|NA
TGTGCCAGCAGCCCGACTCAGTCGTGGGAAAAACTGTTTTTT
CASSPTQSWEKLFF
>TRBD2|TRBJ2-1|TRBV7-7|NA
TGTGCCAGCAGCTTAGGGGGGACTAGCTTTGGTGAGCAGTTCTTC
CASSLGGTSFGEQFF
>TRBD2|TRBJ2-7|TRBV11-2|NA
TGTGCCAGCAGCTCCCCTAGCGGCAATAAGGGCGAGCAGTACTTC
CASSSPSGNKGEQYF
>TRBD2|TRBJ2-5|TRBV5-1|NA
TGCGCCAGCAGCCCGGGACTAGCGGGAGGGCGAGAGACCCAGTACTTC
CASSPGLAGGRETQYF
>TRBD1|TRBJ2-1|TRBV28|NA
TGTGCCAGCAGTCTTGGACAGGGCGGAAATGAGCAGTTCTTC
CASSLGQGGNEQFF
>NA|TRBJ1-1|TRBV15|NA
TGTGCCACCAGCAGATCTAAAGGGAGCGCTGAAGCTTTCTTT
CATSRSKGSAEAFF
>NA|TRBJ1-4|TRBV19|NA
TGTGCCAGTCGGACAGCAACTAATGAAAAACTGTTTTTT
CASRTATNEKLFF
>NA|TRBJ2-7|TRBV10-3|NA
TGTGCCACAAGACAGGAGTACGAGCAGTACTTC
CATRQEYEQYF
>TRBD1|TRBJ2-7|TRBV18|once
TGTGCCAGCTCACCCCCGGGACAGGGGCCTCCGAGCTCCTACGAGCAGTACTTC
CASSPPGQGPPSSYEQYF
>NA|TRBJ2-2|TRBV6-5|NA
TGTGCCAGCAGAAACACAGTTCCCGGGGAGCTGTTTTTT
CASRNTVPGELFF
>NA|TRBJ2-1|TRBV7-8|few
TGTGCCAGCCTTCTTTTCGCCTACAATGAGCAGTTCTTC
CASLLFAYNEQFF
>TRBD1|TRBJ2-2|TRBV28|few
TGTGCCAGCAGCGCCCCAGGGGGCGACACCGGGGAGCTGTTTTTT
CASSAPGGDTGELFF
>TRBD1|TRBJ2-1|TRBV7-9|NA
TGTGCCTTCTTTACAGGGGCCAATGAGCAGTTCTTC
CAFFTGANEQFF
>TRBD1|TRBJ2-1|TRBV12-5|once
TGTGCTAGTGGTTTGCAGGGGGCTAGTGATAATGAGCAGTTCTTC
CASGLQGASDNEQFF
>TRBD2|TRBJ2-4|TRBV10-1|NA
TGCGCCAGCAGTGAGTCTCTAGCGGGGGGGACTCAGTACTTC
CASSESLAGGTQYF
>TRBD1|TRBJ1-1|TRBV27|once
TGTGCCAGCAAAACCGGGACAGGGTACACTGAAGCTTTCTTT
CASKTGTGYTEAFF
>NA|TRBJ2-7|TRBV27|once
TGTGCCAGCAGTTCATCCGGGGAGGCTAACTACGAGCAGTACTTC
CASSSSGEANYEQYF
>NA|TRBJ2-6|TRBV6-1|NA
TGTGCCAGCAGTGTTACTAGCCTCTCTGGGGCCAACGTCCTGACTTTC
CASSVTSLSGANVLTF
>NA|TRBJ2-4|TRBV7-9|NA
TGTGCCAGCAGCGGGGGAGGCCGGACTTCCCTTCTAGCCAAAAACATTCAGTACTTC
CASSGGGRTSLLAKNIQYF
>TRBD1|TRBJ2-1|TRBV6-4|NA
TGTGCCAGCAGTGATGGGGGGACAGGGAGACATGAGCAGTTCTTC
CASSDGGTGRHEQFF
>NA|TRBJ2-3|TRBV5-1|few
TGCGCCAGCAACCCGAAGGAGACTTCCACAGATACGCAGTATTTT
CASNPKETSTDTQYF
>NA|TRBJ1-1|TRBV6-6|NA
TGTGCCAGCAGTCCTCCCCGGGACATTAAAACTGAAGCTTTCTTT
CASSPPRDIKTEAFF
>NA|TRBJ1-4|TRBV2|few
TGTGCCAGCAAGGGGGGGGGCGGCGAAAAACTGTTTTTT
CASKGGGGEKLFF
>NA|TRBJ1-1|TRBV19|NA
TGTGCCAGTAGTATAGCGGGAAGGTTGAACACTGAAGCTTTCTTT
CASSIAGRLNTEAFF
>NA|TRBJ1-5|TRBV2|few
TGTGCCAGCAACAGGGCGAATCAGCCCCAGCATTTT
CASNRANQPQHF
>NA|TRBJ1-3|TRBV5-1|few
TGCGCCAGCAGCTTATCCCCGAAAACTAGCTCTGGAAACACCATATATTTT
CASSLSPKTSSGNTIYF
>TRBD2|TRBJ2-7|TRBV4-1|NA
TGCGCCAGCAGCCAAGGGCTCCTAGCGGGAGTCTACGAGCAGTACTTC
CASSQGLLAGVYEQYF